The present T cell receptor beta chain was sequenced within a study of beta chain features in type 1 diabetes. Findings and caveats of the study: TCRB CDR3 length was moderately but significantly reduced in all four CD4+ subsets of Type 1 diabetes patients.

A word on this clone: Its target is unknown.

Investigators reverse transcribed all isolated RNA, so they sequenced expressed TCRB transcripts. Produced via immunoSEQ multiplex PCR; TCRdb's table is partial and in-frame only. Altogether a few hundred thousand clones are present, under 20% being singletons, with the ten largest covering 0.065% to 0.095%. Trimming removed 10 bases at V and 4 bases at J, with 16 bases between. CDR3 length equals 13 residues. The germline V gene encodes CDR1 MDHEN and CDR2 SYDVKM. Sample: naive CD4+ T cells from blood. This chain links TRBV28 with TRBJ2-5; D possibly corresponds to TRBD1 (6 bases). This TCR was recovered from a man aged 25-45 years with type 1 diabetes. DNA of the CDR3: TGTGCCACCAGGCAGGGGCTAGTAGAGACCCAGTACTTC. Translation: CATRQGLVETQYF.